This T cell receptor (beta chain) was recorded in a study of blood T cell repertoires in COVID-19. Overall study: Acute and convalescent COVID-19 samples came from the United States, Italy and Spain. From T cells, B-cell-depleted T cells, or PBMCs came the material, which was cDNA or gDNA.

Per the authors' pipeline: Estimation of nucleated cell counts relied on the amplification of reference gene primers. Profiled with immunoSEQ multiplex PCR; TCRdb holds only in-frame clones, not every one. The D gene and trimming were derived from the DNA, and the V and J assignments and clone size from that table. The sample consists of about 89,000 clones, roughly 80% of them appearing once. The germline gives CDR1 SGHRS, CDR2 YFSETQ. J gave up 4 bases and V 8 bases, and 13 bases lay outside the gene matches. This CDR3 is 15 amino acids long. Sequencing was performed on peripheral blood. The V and J genes are TRBV5-1 and TRBJ1-1; 8 bases are shared with TRBD1. The TCR sequence derives from a woman older than 75 with acute or convalescent COVID-19. The CDR3 DNA reads as TGCGCCAGTTCGGGGGGACAGGCTATGGGCACTGAAGCTTTCTTT. Residues: CASSGGQAMGTEAFF.